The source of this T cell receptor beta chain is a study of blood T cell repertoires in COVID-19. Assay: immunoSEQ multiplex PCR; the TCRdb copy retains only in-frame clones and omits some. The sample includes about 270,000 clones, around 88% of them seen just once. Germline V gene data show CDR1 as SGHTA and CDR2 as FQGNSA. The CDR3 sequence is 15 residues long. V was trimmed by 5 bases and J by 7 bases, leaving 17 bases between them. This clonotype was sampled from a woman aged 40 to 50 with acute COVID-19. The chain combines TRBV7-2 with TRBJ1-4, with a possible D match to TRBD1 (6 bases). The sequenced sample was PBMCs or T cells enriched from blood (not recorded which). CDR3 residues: CASSPRGDTTEKLFF. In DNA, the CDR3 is TGTGCCAGCAGCCCCCGGGGGGACACAACTGAAAAACTGTTTTTT.